This is a list of T cell receptor beta chains from one sample in a study of Graves' ophthalmopathy and Graves' hyperthyroidism. TCRdb processed the multiplex PCR reads anew with MiXCR; each CDR3 protein has one entry. Among 500,000 to 600,000 distinct CDR3 sequences listed, under 40% were seen once. Specimen: peripheral blood or thyroid tissue (not recorded which). The receptors here all came from an adult man with Graves' hyperthyroidism. Each CDR3 is given with its conserved first and last residue. A D gene is named only where the DNA matches it firmly. Clone size is given for some rows only: seen once, a few or many times, or a class if the clone is expanded.

size: .
D: .
V: TRBV2
J: TRBJ1-1
CDR3: CASRIGGFTEAFF
DNA: TGTGCCAGCAGGATAGGGGGTTTCACTGAAGCTTTCTTT

size: many
D: .
V: TRBV5-1
J: TRBJ1-5
CDR3: CASSLAGNGHQPQHF
DNA: TGCGCCAGCAGCTTGGCTGGGAACGGCCATCAGCCCCAGCATTTT

size: .
D: .
V: TRBV9
J: TRBJ2-5
CDR3: CASSARLGPGTQYF
DNA: TGTGCCAGCAGCGCCCGCCTGGGCCCCGGGACCCAGTACTTC

size: .
D: TRBD1
V: TRBV4-1
J: TRBJ1-5
CDR3: CASSQRTGNQPQHF
DNA: TGCGCCAGCAGCCAGCGGACAGGGAATCAGCCCCAGCATTTT

size: .
D: TRBD2
V: TRBV20-1
J: TRBJ2-7
CDR3: CSARVRRPGLANEQYF
DNA: TGCAGTGCTAGAGTTAGGAGGCCGGGACTAGCGAACGAGCAGTACTTC

size: many
D: .
V: TRBV5-1
J: TRBJ2-7
CDR3: CASSARDGEYEQYF
DNA: TGCGCCAGCAGCGCCCGGGACGGAGAATACGAGCAGTACTTC

size: few
D: .
V: TRBV7-9
J: TRBJ1-4
CDR3: CASSHPKDEKLFF
DNA: TGTGCCAGCAGCCACCCTAAGGATGAAAAACTGTTTTTT

size: many
D: .
V: TRBV7-2
J: TRBJ1-6
CDR3: CASSLETVTPLHF
DNA: TGTGCCAGCAGCTTAGAAACCGTGACACCCCTCCACTTT

size: .
D: .
V: TRBV5-4
J: TRBJ2-2
CDR3: CASSLTSERGELFF
DNA: TGTGCCAGCAGCTTGACATCAGAACGAGGGGAGCTGTTTTTT

size: many
D: .
V: TRBV25-1
J: TRBJ2-2
CDR3: CASSDLRTQLLGTGELFF
DNA: TGTGCCAGCAGTGACTTGCGGACACAACTCTTAGGCACCGGGGAGCTGTTTTTT

size: many
D: .
V: TRBV19
J: TRBJ2-5
CDR3: CASSPPGSQETQYF
DNA: TGTGCCAGTAGCCCCCCGGGGTCTCAAGAGACCCAGTACTTC

size: many
D: .
V: TRBV9
J: TRBJ2-2
CDR3: CASSPTQGGNTGELFF
DNA: TGTGCCAGCAGCCCGACTCAGGGTGGGAACACCGGGGAGCTGTTTTTT

size: many
D: TRBD2
V: TRBV2
J: TRBJ2-5
CDR3: CASSIAGGKETQYF
DNA: TGTGCCAGCAGTATAGCGGGGGGGAAAGAGACCCAGTACTTC

size: .
D: TRBD1
V: TRBV25-1
J: TRBJ2-7
CDR3: CASSGIDRDRNYEQYF
DNA: TGTGCCAGCAGTGGAATTGACCGGGACAGAAACTACGAGCAGTACTTC

size: few
D: TRBD2
V: TRBV4-1
J: TRBJ2-7
CDR3: CASSQDLIGTSGSVSYEQYF
DNA: TGCGCCAGCAGCCAAGATCTAATAGGTACTAGCGGGAGTGTGTCCTACGAGCAGTACTTC

size: many
D: .
V: TRBV20-1
J: TRBJ1-1
CDR3: CSARLDRNTEAFF
DNA: TGCAGTGCTAGGCTGGACAGGAACACTGAAGCTTTCTTT

size: many
D: .
V: TRBV11-1
J: TRBJ2-2
CDR3: CASSSQALGVITGELFF
DNA: TGTGCCAGCAGTTCACAGGCCCTCGGGGTTATCACCGGGGAGCTGTTTTTT

size: .
D: TRBD2
V: TRBV6-1
J: TRBJ2-5
CDR3: CASRLLADQETQYF
DNA: TGTGCCAGCAGACTACTAGCGGATCAAGAGACCCAGTACTTC

size: many
D: .
V: TRBV6-1
J: TRBJ2-5
CDR3: CASSESAPGETQYF
DNA: TGTGCCAGCAGTGAATCAGCCCCAGGGGAGACCCAGTACTTC

size: many
D: .
V: TRBV7-2
J: TRBJ1-3
CDR3: CASSPYRPGNTIYF
DNA: TGTGCCAGCAGCCCTTACAGGCCTGGAAACACCATATATTTT

size: once
D: TRBD1
V: TRBV29-1
J: TRBJ1-1
CDR3: CSVLGTGLRNTEAFF
DNA: TGCAGCGTACTCGGGACAGGGCTGAGGAACACTGAAGCTTTCTTT

size: few
D: TRBD1
V: TRBV11-2
J: TRBJ2-1
CDR3: CASRDRATNEQFF
DNA: TGTGCCAGCCGGGACAGGGCAACCAATGAGCAGTTCTTC

size: many
D: .
V: TRBV4-2
J: TRBJ1-2
CDR3: CASSQDRGQTYGYTF
DNA: TGTGCCAGCAGCCAAGATCGTGGGCAGACTTATGGCTACACCTTC

size: .
D: .
V: TRBV29-1
J: TRBJ2-7
CDR3: CSVVGGRNEQYF
DNA: TGCAGCGTTGTTGGGGGGCGTAACGAGCAGTACTTC

size: once
D: TRBD1
V: TRBV29-1
J: TRBJ1-2
CDR3: CSVAGQGINYGYTF
DNA: TGCAGCGTCGCGGGACAGGGTATTAACTATGGCTACACCTTC

size: once
D: TRBD1
V: TRBV7-3
J: TRBJ2-5
CDR3: CASSTRDRGLGETQYF
DNA: TGTGCCAGCAGCACCCGGGACAGGGGGCTCGGGGAGACCCAGTACTTC

size: .
D: .
V: TRBV20-1
J: TRBJ2-5
CDR3: CSAREGVGETQYF
DNA: TGCAGTGCTAGAGAGGGAGTCGGGGAGACCCAGTACTTC

size: many
D: TRBD1
V: TRBV5-1
J: TRBJ1-5
CDR3: CASRQGEAEPQHF
DNA: TGCGCCAGCCGACAGGGTGAGGCTGAGCCCCAGCATTTT

size: few
D: TRBD1
V: TRBV27
J: TRBJ1-1
CDR3: CASSELRQGWGTEAFF
DNA: TGTGCCAGCAGTGAGCTCAGACAGGGTTGGGGCACTGAAGCTTTCTTT

size: many
D: TRBD2
V: TRBV7-9
J: TRBJ2-7
CDR3: CASSPTSGSYEQYF
DNA: TGTGCCAGCAGCCCGACTAGCGGGTCATACGAGCAGTACTTC

size: once
D: .
V: TRBV25-1
J: TRBJ2-2
CDR3: CASSSAGTLSTGELFF
DNA: TGTGCCAGCAGTTCCGCCGGGACGCTTAGCACCGGGGAGCTGTTTTTT

size: .
D: .
V: TRBV5-1
J: TRBJ2-2
CDR3: CASSLSWGDTGELFF
DNA: TGCGCCAGCAGCTTGAGCTGGGGGGACACCGGGGAGCTGTTTTTT

size: many
D: TRBD2
V: TRBV19
J: TRBJ2-2
CDR3: CASSIAVAGDGELFF
DNA: TGTGCCAGTAGTATAGCAGTAGCGGGGGACGGGGAGCTGTTTTTT

size: many
D: .
V: TRBV5-1
J: TRBJ2-2
CDR3: CASSVRRGNTGELFF
DNA: TGCGCCAGCAGCGTGCGGCGGGGGAACACCGGGGAGCTGTTTTTT

size: many
D: .
V: TRBV6-1
J: TRBJ1-5
CDR3: CASWTGLGNQPQHF
DNA: TGTGCCAGCTGGACGGGGCTAGGCAATCAGCCCCAGCATTTT

size: many
D: .
V: TRBV12-3/TRBV12-4
J: TRBJ1-1
CDR3: CASRPSGVWNTEAFF
DNA: TGTGCCAGCAGACCAAGCGGGGTTTGGAACACTGAAGCTTTCTTT

size: .
D: TRBD2
V: TRBV7-6
J: TRBJ2-5
CDR3: CASSISGERETQYF
DNA: TGTGCCAGCAGCATTAGCGGGGAGCGGGAGACCCAGTACTTC

size: many
D: .
V: TRBV2
J: TRBJ1-5
CDR3: CASSSTGRGDQPQHF
DNA: TGTGCCAGCAGTTCAACAGGGAGAGGCGATCAGCCCCAGCATTTT

size: .
D: .
V: TRBV30
J: TRBJ2-5
CDR3: CAWSWGAETQYF
DNA: TGTGCCTGGAGTTGGGGCGCAGAGACCCAGTACTTC

size: many
D: TRBD1
V: TRBV7-2
J: TRBJ2-5
CDR3: CASSPAGGAETQYF
DNA: TGTGCCAGCAGCCCTGCAGGGGGTGCGGAGACCCAGTACTTC